The text below deals with one T cell receptor beta chain. The germline CDR1 and CDR2 sequences are LNHDA and SQIVND (reference sequence). Trimming removed 7 bases at V and 0 bases at J, with 13 bases between. The CDR3 is 15 residues long. The method was immunoSEQ multiplex PCR; TCRdb's version includes in-frame clones alone and lacks a portion of them. The sample lists about 110,000 clones, over 75% occurring once. The data derive from a study of control samples from healthy donors and cancer patients. Sequencing was carried out using PBMCs. The genes are TRBV19 and TRBJ1-3; D not resolved. This sequence was found in an older woman with lung cancer. DNA for the CDR3: TGTGCCAGTACCCCAGGCGGAGGCTCTGGAAACACCATATATTTT. It translates to CASTPGGGSGNTIYF.